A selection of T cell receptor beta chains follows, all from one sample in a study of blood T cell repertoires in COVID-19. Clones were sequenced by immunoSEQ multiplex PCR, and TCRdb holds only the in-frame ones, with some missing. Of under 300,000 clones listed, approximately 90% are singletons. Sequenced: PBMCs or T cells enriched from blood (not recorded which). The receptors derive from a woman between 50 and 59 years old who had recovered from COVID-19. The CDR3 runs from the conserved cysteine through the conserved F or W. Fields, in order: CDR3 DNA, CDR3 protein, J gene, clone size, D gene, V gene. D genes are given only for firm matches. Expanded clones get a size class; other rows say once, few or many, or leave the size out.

TGTGCCAGCTCACCGGACAAAGGACAGGGCCAGTTCTTC CASSPDKGQGQFF TRBJ2-1 - TRBD1 TRBV18
TGTGCCAGCAGCCCAGGATGGGGCGATGGCTACACCTTC CASSPGWGDGYTF TRBJ1-2 - - TRBV27
TGTGCCTGGAGTGATCTCCTGTCGGTGGCTAACTATGGCTACACCTTC CAWSDLLSVANYGYTF TRBJ1-2 - - TRBV30
TGTGCCAGCAGCTTACCGGGACTAGACGTGTCCTACGAGCAGTACTTC CASSLPGLDVSYEQYF TRBJ2-7 - TRBD2 TRBV5-6
TGTGCCAGCGTATCTAACTATGGCTACACCTTC CASVSNYGYTF TRBJ1-2 - - TRBV28
TGTGCCAGCAGTAGTAGGACAGGGGGCGAAAAGCAGTACTTC CASSSRTGGEKQYF TRBJ2-7 - TRBD1 TRBV7-8
TGTGCCAGCAGCCCCGGGACTAGCGGACTGGTTACAGATACGCAGTATTTT CASSPGTSGLVTDTQYF TRBJ2-3 - TRBD2 TRBV7-3
TGTGCCAGCAGCCAAACAGGGGGCTACGAGCAGTACTTC CASSQTGGYEQYF TRBJ2-7 - TRBD1 TRBV4-2
TGTGCCAGCAGACGGGGACAGCAAGAGACCCAGTACTTC CASRRGQQETQYF TRBJ2-5 once TRBD1 TRBV5-4
TGTGCCAGTAGTCTTCGGGACACAGATACGCAGTATTTT CASSLRDTDTQYF TRBJ2-3 - - TRBV19
TGTGCCAGCAGCCAACAGGTTACAGATACGCAGTATTTT CASSQQVTDTQYF TRBJ2-3 - - TRBV4-2
TGCAGCGGGCTAGCGGGGAGCTCCTACAATGAGCAGTTCTTC CSGLAGSSYNEQFF TRBJ2-1 few TRBD2 TRBV29-1
TGCGCCAGCAGAGAAACAGGGACAGGGGTCTACAATGAGCAGTTCTTC CASRETGTGVYNEQFF TRBJ2-1 - TRBD1 TRBV5-1
TGTGCCAGCAGTTTATCGACTGACACAGATACGCAGTATTTT CASSLSTDTDTQYF TRBJ2-3 - - TRBV27
TGTGCCAGCAGTCTCAGGGGCGTCAGCTCCTACGAGCAGTACTTC CASSLRGVSSYEQYF TRBJ2-7 - - TRBV6-5
TGTGCCAGCAGAGGACAGGGGGAAATTTTCACCGGTGGCTACACCTTC CASRGQGEIFTGGYTF TRBJ1-2 - TRBD1 TRBV5-5
TGTGCCAGCAGCCAGGGGGGAACCGGGACCATCCAAGAGACCCAGTACTTC CASSQGGTGTIQETQYF TRBJ2-5 - - TRBV4-2
TGCGCCAGCAGCCGGGACTTAACCTACGAGCAGTACTTC CASSRDLTYEQYF TRBJ2-7 - - TRBV10-1
TGTGCCAGCAGCTTAAAGCCCCGGGACAGGGGGGAGACCCAGTACTTC CASSLKPRDRGETQYF TRBJ2-5 - TRBD1 TRBV7-3
TGTGCCAGCACCGCTAGGGAGCGGGAGACAGATACGCAGTATTTT CASTARERETDTQYF TRBJ2-3 once TRBD2 TRBV7-2
TGTGCCAGTACAAAAGGGGGAGCTAATGAAAAACTGTTTTTT CASTKGGANEKLFF TRBJ1-4 - - TRBV28
TGTGCCAGCAGGGACAGGGGAGGGGGCACTGAAGCTTTCTTT CASRDRGGGTEAFF TRBJ1-1 - TRBD1 TRBV3-1/TRBV3-2
TGCAGCGTCAAAACAGTTACAACCTACAATGAGCAGTTCTTC CSVKTVTTYNEQFF TRBJ2-1 - - TRBV29-1
TGTGCCACCAGCAGGACTAGCGGGATCGGCAATGAGCAGTTCTTC CATSRTSGIGNEQFF TRBJ2-1 - TRBD2 TRBV15
TGTGCCAGCAGTTACGGGTCGGGATCTTACCAAGAGACCCAGTACTTC CASSYGSGSYQETQYF TRBJ2-5 - - TRBV6-5
TGCAGTGCTAGTTGGGGGGTGGGGGGCACTGAAGCTTTCTTT CSASWGVGGTEAFF TRBJ1-1 - - TRBV20-1
TGTGCCAGCAGGGACAGGGAGAATCAGCCCCAGCATTTT CASRDRENQPQHF TRBJ1-5 - TRBD1 TRBV6-5
TGCGCCAGCAGCTTGGGGTTAGCGGGAGGTACAGATACGCAGTATTTT CASSLGLAGGTDTQYF TRBJ2-3 - TRBD2 TRBV5-1
TGTGCCAGCAGTTACTCGGACAGGGGAAGCAATCAGCCCCAGCATTTT CASSYSDRGSNQPQHF TRBJ1-5 - TRBD1 TRBV6-2/TRBV6-3
TGTGCCAGCTCACCAGGGGGGTCCCAAAACTACAATGAGCAGTTCTTC CASSPGGSQNYNEQFF TRBJ2-1 - - TRBV18
TGTGCCAGTAGCCGCAGGGGCCAGAACACTGAAGCTTTCTTT CASSRRGQNTEAFF TRBJ1-1 - - TRBV19
TGTGCCAGCAGTTGGAGCGGGAGGGCAGATACGCAGTATTTT CASSWSGRADTQYF TRBJ2-3 - TRBD2 TRBV27
TGTGCCAGCAGTTTAAAATCGGCGGGAGGATACGAGCAGTACTTC CASSLKSAGGYEQYF TRBJ2-7 - TRBD2 TRBV27
TGTGCCAGCAGCTTAGGAAGCTATAGCAATCAGCCCCAGCATTTT CASSLGSYSNQPQHF TRBJ1-5 - - TRBV7-9
TGTGCCAGCCTACAGGGCTTGAGGAATCAGCCCCAGCATTTT CASLQGLRNQPQHF TRBJ1-5 - - TRBV6-5
TGTGCCAGCAGCCTATACGAGACAGGGAACACTGAAGCTTTCTTT CASSLYETGNTEAFF TRBJ1-1 - - TRBV7-3
TGTGCCAGCAGTGGAACAGGGGGCTCTAACTATGGCTACACCTTC CASSGTGGSNYGYTF TRBJ1-2 - TRBD1 TRBV28
TGTGCCAGCAGCTTAAGGCCCGACCAACGACAGCGGGACGGGGAGCAGTTCTTC CASSLRPDQRQRDGEQFF TRBJ2-1 - TRBD2 TRBV7-3
TGTGCCAGCACCCTCGGCGGAGAACATCAGCCCCAGCATTTT CASTLGGEHQPQHF TRBJ1-5 once - TRBV28
TGTGCCAGCAGTGAATTTCAGGGGGTTAATGAAAAACTGTTTTTT CASSEFQGVNEKLFF TRBJ1-4 - TRBD1 TRBV27
TGTGCCAGCAGCCAAGATCTGGTTCGAACGGGGGCAGATACGCAGTATTTT CASSQDLVRTGADTQYF TRBJ2-3 - - TRBV14